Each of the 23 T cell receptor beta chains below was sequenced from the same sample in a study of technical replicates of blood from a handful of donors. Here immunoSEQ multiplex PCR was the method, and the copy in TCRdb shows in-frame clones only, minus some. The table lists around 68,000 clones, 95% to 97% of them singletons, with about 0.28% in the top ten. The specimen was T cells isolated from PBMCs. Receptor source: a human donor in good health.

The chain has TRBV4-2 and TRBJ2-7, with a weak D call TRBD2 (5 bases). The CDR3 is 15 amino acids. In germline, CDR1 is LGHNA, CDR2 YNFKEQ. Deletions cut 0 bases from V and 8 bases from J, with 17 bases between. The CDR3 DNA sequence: TGTGCCAGCAGCCAAGATGGAGGCCACCAAGGGAAGCAGTACTTC. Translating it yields CASSQDGGHQGKQYF.

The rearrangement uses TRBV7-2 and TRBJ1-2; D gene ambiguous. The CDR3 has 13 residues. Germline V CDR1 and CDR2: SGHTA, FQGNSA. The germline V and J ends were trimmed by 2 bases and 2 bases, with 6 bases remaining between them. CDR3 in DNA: TGTGCCAGCAGCTTATCACGGAACTATGGCTACACCTTC. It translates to CASSLSRNYGYTF.

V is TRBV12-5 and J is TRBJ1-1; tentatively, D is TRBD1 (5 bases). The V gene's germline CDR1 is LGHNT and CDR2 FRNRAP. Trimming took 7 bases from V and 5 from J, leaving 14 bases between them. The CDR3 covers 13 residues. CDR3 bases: TGTGCTAGTGTCAGTACAGCAGGGACTGAAGCTTTCTTT. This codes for CASVSTAGTEAFF.

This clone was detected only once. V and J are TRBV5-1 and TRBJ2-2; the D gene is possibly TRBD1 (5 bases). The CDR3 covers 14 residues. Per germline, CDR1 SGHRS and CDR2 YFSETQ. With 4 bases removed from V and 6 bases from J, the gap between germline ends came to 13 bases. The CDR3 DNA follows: TGCGCCAGCAGCAGGCCCAGGGAAGCCGGGGAGCTGTTTTTT. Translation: CASSRPREAGELFF.

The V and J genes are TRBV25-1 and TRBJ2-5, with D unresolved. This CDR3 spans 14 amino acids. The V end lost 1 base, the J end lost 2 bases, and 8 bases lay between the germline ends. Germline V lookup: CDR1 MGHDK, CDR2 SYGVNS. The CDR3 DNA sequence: TGTGCCAGCAGTGAATCCGTGGCTCAAGAGACCCAGTACTTC. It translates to CASSESVAQETQYF.

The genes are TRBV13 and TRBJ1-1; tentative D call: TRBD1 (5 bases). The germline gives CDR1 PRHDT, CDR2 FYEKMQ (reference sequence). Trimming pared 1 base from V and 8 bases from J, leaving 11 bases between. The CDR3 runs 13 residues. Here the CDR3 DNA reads TGTGCCAGCAGCTTAGATTCTGGACACGAAGCTTTCTTT. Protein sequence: CASSLDSGHEAFF.

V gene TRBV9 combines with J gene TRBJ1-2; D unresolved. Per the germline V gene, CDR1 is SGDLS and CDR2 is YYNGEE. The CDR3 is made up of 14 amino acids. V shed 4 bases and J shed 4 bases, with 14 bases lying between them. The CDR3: CASSSYEGGYGYTF. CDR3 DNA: TGTGCCAGCAGCTCCTATGAGGGAGGCTATGGCTACACCTTC.

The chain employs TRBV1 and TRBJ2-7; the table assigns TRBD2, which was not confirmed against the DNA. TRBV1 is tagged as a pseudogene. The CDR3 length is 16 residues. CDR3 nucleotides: TGCACCAGCAGCCATTCCACTAGCGGGGCCTCCTACGAGCAGTACTTC. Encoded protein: CTSSHSTSGASYEQYF.

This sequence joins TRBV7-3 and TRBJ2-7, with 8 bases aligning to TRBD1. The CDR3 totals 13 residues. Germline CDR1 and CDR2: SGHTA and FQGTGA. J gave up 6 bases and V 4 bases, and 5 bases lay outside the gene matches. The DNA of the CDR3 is TGTGCCAGCAGCTCTAGGACAGGGTTCGAGCAGTACTTC. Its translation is CASSSRTGFEQYF.

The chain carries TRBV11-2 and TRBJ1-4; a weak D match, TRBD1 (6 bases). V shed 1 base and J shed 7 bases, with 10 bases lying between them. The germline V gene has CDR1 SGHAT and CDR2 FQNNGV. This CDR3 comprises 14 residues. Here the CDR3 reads CASSLGGPVEKLFF. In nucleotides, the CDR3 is TGTGCCAGCAGCTTAGGGGGGCCAGTTGAAAAACTGTTTTTT.

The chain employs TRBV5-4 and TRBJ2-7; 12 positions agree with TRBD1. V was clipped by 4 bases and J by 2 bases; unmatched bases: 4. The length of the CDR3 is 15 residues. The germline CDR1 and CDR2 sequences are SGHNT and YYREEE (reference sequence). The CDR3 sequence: CASSQGQGAAYEQYF. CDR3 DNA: TGTGCCAGCAGCCAGGGACAGGGGGCGGCCTACGAGCAGTACTTC.

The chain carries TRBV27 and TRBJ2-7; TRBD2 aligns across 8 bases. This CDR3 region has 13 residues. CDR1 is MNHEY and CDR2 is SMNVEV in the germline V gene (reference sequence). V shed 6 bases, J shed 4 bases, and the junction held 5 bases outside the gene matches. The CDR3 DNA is TGTGCCAGCAGCCGGGGGGGGCTTTACGAGCAGTACTTC. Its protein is CASSRGGLYEQYF.

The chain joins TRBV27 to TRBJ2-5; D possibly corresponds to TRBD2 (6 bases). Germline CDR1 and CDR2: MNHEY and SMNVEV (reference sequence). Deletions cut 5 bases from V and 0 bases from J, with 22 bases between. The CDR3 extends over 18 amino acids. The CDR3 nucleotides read TGTGCCAGCAGTCCAAGGCGGGGCGGAAGCTCGTACCAAGAGACCCAGTACTTC. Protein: CASSPRRGGSSYQETQYF.

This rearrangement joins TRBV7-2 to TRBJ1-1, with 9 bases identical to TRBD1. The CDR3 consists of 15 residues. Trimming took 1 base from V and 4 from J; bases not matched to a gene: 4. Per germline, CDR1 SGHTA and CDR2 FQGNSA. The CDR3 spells CASSLVGTGRTEAFF. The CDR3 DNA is TGTGCCAGCAGCTTAGTTGGGACAGGGCGCACTGAAGCTTTCTTT.

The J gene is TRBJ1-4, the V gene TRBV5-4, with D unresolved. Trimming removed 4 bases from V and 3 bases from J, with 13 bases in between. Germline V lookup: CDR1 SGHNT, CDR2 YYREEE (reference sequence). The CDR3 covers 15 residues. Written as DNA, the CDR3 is TGTGCCAGCAGCGCTGCGGTCGATTCTAATGAAAAACTGTTTTTT. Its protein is CASSAAVDSNEKLFF.

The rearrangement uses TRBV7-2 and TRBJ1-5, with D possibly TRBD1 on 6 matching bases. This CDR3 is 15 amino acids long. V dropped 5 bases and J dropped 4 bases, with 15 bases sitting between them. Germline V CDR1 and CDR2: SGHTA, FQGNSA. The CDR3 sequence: CASSPRQGRNQPQHF. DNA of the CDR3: TGTGCCAGCAGCCCACGCCAGGGGAGAAATCAGCCCCAGCATTTT.

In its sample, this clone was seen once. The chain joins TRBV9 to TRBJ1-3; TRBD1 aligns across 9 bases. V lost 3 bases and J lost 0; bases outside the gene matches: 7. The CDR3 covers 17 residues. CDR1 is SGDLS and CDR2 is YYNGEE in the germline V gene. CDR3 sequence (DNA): TGTGCCAGCAGCGCGGGACAGGGTCTATACTCTGGAAACACCATATATTTT. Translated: CASSAGQGLYSGNTIYF.

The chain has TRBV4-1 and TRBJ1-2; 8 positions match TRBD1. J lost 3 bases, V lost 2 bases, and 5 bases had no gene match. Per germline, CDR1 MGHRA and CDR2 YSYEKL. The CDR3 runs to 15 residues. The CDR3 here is CASSQSTGADYGYTF. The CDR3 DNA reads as TGCGCCAGCAGCCAATCGACAGGGGCTGACTATGGCTACACCTTC.

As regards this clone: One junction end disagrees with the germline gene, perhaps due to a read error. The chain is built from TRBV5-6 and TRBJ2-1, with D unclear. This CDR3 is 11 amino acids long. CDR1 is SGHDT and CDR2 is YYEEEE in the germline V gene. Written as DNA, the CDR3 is TGTGCCAGCAGCTTGCCCGGGTATAAGATCTTC. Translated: CASSLPGYKIF. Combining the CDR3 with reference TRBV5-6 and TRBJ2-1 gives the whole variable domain DAGVTQSPTHLIKTRGQQVTLRCSPKSGHDTVSWYQQALGQGPQFIFQYYEEEERQRGNFPDRFSGHQFPNYSSELNVNALLLGDSALYLCASSLPGYKIFGPGTRLTVL.

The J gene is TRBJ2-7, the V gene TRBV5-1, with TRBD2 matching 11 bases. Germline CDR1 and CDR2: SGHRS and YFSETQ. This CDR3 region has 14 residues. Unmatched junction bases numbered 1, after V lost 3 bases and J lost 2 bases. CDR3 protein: CASSSTSGTYEQYF. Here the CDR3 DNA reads TGCGCCAGCAGCTCGACTAGCGGGACCTACGAGCAGTACTTC.

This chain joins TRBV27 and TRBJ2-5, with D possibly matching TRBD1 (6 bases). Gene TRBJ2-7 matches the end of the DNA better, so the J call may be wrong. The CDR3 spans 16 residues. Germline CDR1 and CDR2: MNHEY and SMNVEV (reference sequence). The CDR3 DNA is TGTGCCAGCAGTTTAAATGACAGGATAATTGTCTACGAGCAGTACTTC. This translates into CASSLNDRIIVYEQYF.

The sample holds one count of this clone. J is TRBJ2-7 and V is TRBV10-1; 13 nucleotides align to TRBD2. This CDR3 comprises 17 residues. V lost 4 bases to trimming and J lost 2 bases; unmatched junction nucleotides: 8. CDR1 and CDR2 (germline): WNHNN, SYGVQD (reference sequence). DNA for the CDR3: TGCGCCAGCAGTGCAAACCTACTAGCGGGAGGGCCCTACGAGCAGTACTTC. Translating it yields CASSANLLAGGPYEQYF.

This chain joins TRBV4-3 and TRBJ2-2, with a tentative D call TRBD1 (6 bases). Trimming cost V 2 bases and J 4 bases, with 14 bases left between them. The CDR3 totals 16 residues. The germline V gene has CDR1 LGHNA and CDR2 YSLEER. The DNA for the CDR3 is TGCGCCAGCAGCCAAATCAGGGGCGTCGTCACCGGGGAGCTGTTTTTT. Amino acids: CASSQIRGVVTGELFF.